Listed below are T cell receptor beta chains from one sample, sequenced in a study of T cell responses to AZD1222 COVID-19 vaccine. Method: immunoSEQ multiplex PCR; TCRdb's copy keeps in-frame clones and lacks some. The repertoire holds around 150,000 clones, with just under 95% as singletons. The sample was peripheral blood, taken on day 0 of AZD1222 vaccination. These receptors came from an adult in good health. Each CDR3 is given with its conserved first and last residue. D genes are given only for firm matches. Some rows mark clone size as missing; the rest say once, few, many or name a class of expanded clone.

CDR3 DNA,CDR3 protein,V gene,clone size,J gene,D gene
TGTGCTACAGGGGAAGAGACCCAGTACTTC,CATGEETQYF,TRBV15,-,TRBJ2-5,TRBD1
TGTGCCAGCAGTGCCTCGGCGGGTCAGCCCCAGCATTTT,CASSASAGQPQHF,TRBV2,-,TRBJ1-5,-
TGTGCCAGCAGCTTATGGGGACCGCAGAACATTCAGTACTTC,CASSLWGPQNIQYF,TRBV13,-,TRBJ2-4,-
TGTGCCAGCAGCTTGAGGGTCGGGACCGCAACCAAAAACATTCAGTACTTC,CASSLRVGTATKNIQYF,TRBV3-1/TRBV3-2,-,TRBJ2-4,-
TGTGCCAGCAGCTCGACCAACTATGGCTACACCTTC,CASSSTNYGYTF,TRBV7-2,-,TRBJ1-2,-
TGTGCCAGCAGCTTGGTTGGGACCTTTTCCGAGCAGTACTTC,CASSLVGTFSEQYF,TRBV5-4,-,TRBJ2-7,-
TGTGCCAGCAGTGGACAGGGAGGGGATCAGCCCCAGCATTTT,CASSGQGGDQPQHF,TRBV2,-,TRBJ1-5,TRBD1
TGCGCCAGCAGCTTGGAGGGGGGTTCCTACAATGAGCAGTTCTTC,CASSLEGGSYNEQFF,TRBV5-1,-,TRBJ2-1,-
TGTGCCAGCAGTGACAGGGGTAGCACAGATACGCAGTATTTT,CASSDRGSTDTQYF,TRBV6-4,-,TRBJ2-3,-
TGTGCCAGCAGCCTCGGGACAGCTGGCACAGATACGCAGTATTTT,CASSLGTAGTDTQYF,TRBV11-3,-,TRBJ2-3,TRBD1
TGCGCCGCAGGGTCCGGGACACCGTACAATGAGCAGTTCTTC,CAAGSGTPYNEQFF,TRBV5-1,-,TRBJ2-1,-
TGTGCCAGCAGCGTGACTGTGGGGGGGACCTACGAGCAGTACTTC,CASSVTVGGTYEQYF,TRBV6-5,-,TRBJ2-7,TRBD2
TGTGCCAGCAGTGAATCGAGGGCGCGGAGTGGGACCCAGTACTTC,CASSESRARSGTQYF,TRBV6-1,-,TRBJ2-5,-
TGTGCCAGCAGCTTCTCAGTGGGCGGGACTGATAGCAATCAGCCCCAGCATTTT,CASSFSVGGTDSNQPQHF,TRBV5-6,-,TRBJ1-5,-
TGTGCCAGCAGCTTAGGGTCTGTAGCTTTCTTT,CASSLGSVAFF,TRBV5-4,-,TRBJ1-1,-
TGCGCCAGCAGCTTGGCCGGCAGGGGTAGCGGCTACACCTTC,CASSLAGRGSGYTF,TRBV5-1,-,TRBJ1-2,-
TGTGCCAGCAATTCCGGGGGGATAGTCACTGAAGCTTTCTTT,CASNSGGIVTEAFF,TRBV27,-,TRBJ1-1,-
TGTGCCAGCTGCCCCCGGACGGCGAATTCACCCCTCCACTTT,CASCPRTANSPLHF,TRBV2,-,TRBJ1-6,-
TGTGCCAGCAGGACAGGGGCCTCCTACGAGCAGTACTTC,CASRTGASYEQYF,TRBV27,-,TRBJ2-7,TRBD1
TGCGCCAGCAGCCCCGGGGGCGGGTGGACCGGGGAGCTGTTTTTT,CASSPGGGWTGELFF,TRBV5-1,-,TRBJ2-2,-
TGTGCCATCAGTGATGGGGGGCTACTTGCCCCAGCTTTCTTT,CAISDGGLLAPAFF,TRBV10-3,-,TRBJ1-1,-
TGTGCCAGTAGTTACGGTTTGGAGCCCCAGCATTTT,CASSYGLEPQHF,TRBV19,-,TRBJ1-5,-
TGTGCCAGCAGTTACCCGGGACAGGGGAACTACGAGCAGTACTTC,CASSYPGQGNYEQYF,TRBV6-7,-,TRBJ2-7,TRBD1
TGCAGTGCAGAAACAGGGTATGGCTACACCTTC,CSAETGYGYTF,TRBV20-1,once,TRBJ1-2,-
TGTGCCACCAGCAGAGAAGTTAGGGTTTCCTCCTACGAGCAGTACTTC,CATSREVRVSSYEQYF,TRBV15,-,TRBJ2-7,-
TGTGCTAGCAGTCCAGTGGGGGGCCAAGAGACCCAGTACTTC,CASSPVGGQETQYF,TRBV7-7,-,TRBJ2-5,-
TGTGCCAGCAGCGGGGACAGGGACATCAATCAGCCCCAGCATTTT,CASSGDRDINQPQHF,TRBV7-9,-,TRBJ1-5,TRBD1
TGTGCCAGCAGTTTATTTTCTCGGAACGAGCAGTACTTC,CASSLFSRNEQYF,TRBV12-3/TRBV12-4,-,TRBJ2-7,-
TGTGCCAGCAGGACGGACAGGGTAGGAAACGAGCAGTACTTC,CASRTDRVGNEQYF,TRBV7-2,-,TRBJ2-7,TRBD1
TGTGCCAGCAGTGAATTCAAGGAGGGACTAGGGGCCACCGGGGAGCTGTTTTTT,CASSEFKEGLGATGELFF,TRBV25-1,few,TRBJ2-2,TRBD2
TGCGCCAGCAGCCAAGACCGGAGCTCTGGAAACACCATATATTTT,CASSQDRSSGNTIYF,TRBV4-1,once,TRBJ1-3,-
TGTGCCAGCAGCCCTCAGGGGACTACTAACTATGGCTACACCTTC,CASSPQGTTNYGYTF,TRBV3-1/TRBV3-2,-,TRBJ1-2,-